This TCR beta chain was captured by sequencing in a study of shared clonotypes between healthy human individuals (dated by TCRdb to between 2020 and 2021). General notes on the study: Two women and a few men aged 18 to 49 years were included in the cohort. For each donor, three plates each were used for CD4 naive and CD4 memory, two plates were used for CD8 naive, and one plate was used for CD8 memory. Blood TCR repertoires of a handful of healthy adults were deeply sequenced to estimate repertoire size and the extent of clonotype sharing between individuals. Different laboratories and diverse techniques were used to prepare libraries and sequence TCR repertoires, to increase sequencing depth and limit assay-specific biases. Each donor's leukapheresis produced roughly between roughly 0.85 and 10 billion PBMCs.

Paper-wide results and their limitations: Roughly 5.2% of naive CD4, 3.5% of naive CD8, roughly 2.4% of memory CD4, and around 0.42% of memory CD8 clonotypes were shared across a few donors. Naive subsets generally had larger estimated clonotype richness than memory subsets. Even with the large sequencing depth, rarefaction of the sorted-subset datasets indicated that sequencing was incomplete. Pairwise subsampling indicated that sequencing depth was expected to affect the degree of clonotype sharing among donors. Clonotypes shared by all four sorted-subset donors showed higher generation probabilities than non-shared clonotypes. Because the study included a small number of donors, the genetic and exposure-history diversity represented was limited. Sampling was restricted to blood, and TCR repertoires in tissues likely differ from the TCR repertoires found in blood.

This clone was detected only once. Its antigen is currently not known. No qualities accompany the bases; no much larger clone lies one base away. Using the deep immunoSEQ assay, multiplex PCR amplified TCR CDR3 regions from genomic DNA. Extracted genomic DNA from each cell subset was distributed evenly across all wells of several immunoSEQ 96-well plates, and each plate was treated as a replicate. Each replicate PCR for sorted subsets received about 0.2 ug genomic DNA, equal to about 30,000 T cell genomes. The purified libraries were quantified using a Qubit 3.0 fluorometer, sized with a Bioanalyzer 2100, and then quantified again using the KAPA Library Quantification kit. A separate single-read 150-cycle Illumina NextSeq 550 flow cell was used to sequence each immunoSEQ 96-well plate. The original pipeline was this. Because only junctional sequences without quality scores were contained in the immunoSEQ output, filtering matching that applied to full-length reads could not be performed. Sequences were annotated with PyIR, a Python wrapper for IgBLAST v1.9, using IMGT germline references to assign V/J genes and CDR3. Any read was removed if the V/J assignment was weak (E-value above 1e-6), the CDR3 was missing, or the read contained stop codons, out-of-frame junctions, or ambiguous translated residues. V3J clonotypes were defined by identical inferred V gene, J gene, and CDR3 amino acid sequence. To compute the percentage overlap between repertoires, the number of shared unique clonotypes was divided by the size of the smaller repertoire. Richness of each repertoire was evaluated using RTK rarefaction, the Chao1 estimator, and Recon v2.1 estimates of unobserved clonotypes. For all TCRbeta clonotypes obtained by the gDNA method from several donors, generation probabilities were computed with OLGA. TCRdb mirrors the immuneACCESS table, restricted to in-frame sequences. Some clones are absent from its copies; in checked studies, under half trace to an unresolved V gene, and the reason for the others is unknown. For V, J and clone size, that table is used; D and trimming come from the DNA. This sample holds over a million clones; around 76% were observed only once. Roughly 1.4% of the sample lies in the top ten.

Donors were healthy HIV-negative adults with no recently reported acute infections or vaccinations. Every donor was a Caucasian adult residing in Nashville, Tennessee, USA. CD4+ T cells were enriched by magnetic negative selection; naive cells were then positively selected on CD45RA, and the negative fraction formed the memory subset. After blood collection by leukapheresis, PBMCs were isolated using Ficoll-Histopaque density gradient centrifugation and then cryopreserved in the vapor phase of liquid nitrogen. Purity and quantity of every magnetically sorted T cell population were checked by analytical flow cytometry. Each sorted fraction had its genomic DNA isolated and then quantified by UV absorbance on a Nanodrop 2000c. CDR1 and CDR2 were assigned from the germline V gene (reference sequence) as PRHDT and FYEKMQ. From V the trimming removes 5 bases and from J it removes 4 bases, while the gene matches leave 11 bases of the junction unaccounted for. The CDR3 runs 16 amino acids, cysteine and phenylalanine included. Only the CDR3 DNA stays, 48 bases, in frame from base 1.

The sequencing sample was made of memory CD4+ T cells sorted from blood. The sample's cell subset or site label is to be understood as: CD45RA-negative fraction. The sequence came from a man younger than 35 in good health. Recombination joined TRBV13 with TRBJ2-3, and TRBD2 matches 8 of the central bases. The DNA sequence follows: TGTGCCAGCAGCGGCCCTAGCGGGCTGCCGTCAGATACGCAGTATTTT. It codes for CASSGPSGLPSDTQYF. Joined to the reference TRBV13 and TRBJ2-3 proteins, this CDR3 gives the full variable domain: AAGVIQSPRHLIKEKRETATLKCYPIPRHDTVYWYQQGPGQDPQFLISFYEKMQSDKGSIPDRFSAQQFSDYHSELNMSSLELGDSALYFCASSGPSGLPSDTQYFGPGTRLTVL.